Listed below are T cell receptor beta chains from one sample, sequenced in a study of B cell selection in AIRE deficiency. TCRdb's table, derived via immunoSEQ multiplex PCR, lists solely in-frame clones and lacks some. The sample lists roughly 25,000 clones, nearly 97% seen once, with 0.24% in the top ten. Sequencing input: CD4+CD127+ conventional T cells sorted from PBMCs. The receptors stem from a human donor in good health. Each CDR3 is given with its conserved first and last residue.

TRBJ1-3,TRBV5-4,CASSLEAQGSGNTIYF
TRBJ2-1,TRBV5-1,CASSPGAGGEGQFF
TRBJ1-4,TRBV4-1,CASARATNEKLFF
TRBJ1-4,TRBV19,CATTATVTNEKLFF
TRBJ1-2,TRBV4-2,CASSVEAYGYTF
TRBJ2-1,TRBV6-4,CASRRESSYNEQFF
TRBJ2-7,TRBV18,CASSPRTGTTYEQYF
TRBJ2-7,TRBV27,CASSSSWTGPSQYF
TRBJ1-2,TRBV7-8,CASSPWDRAGRYGYTF
TRBJ2-7,TRBV5-1,CASSRGLNYEQYF
TRBJ2-3,TRBV10-1,CASTPGQASTDTQYF
TRBJ2-1,TRBV6-1,CASSLDVYNEQFF
TRBJ2-5,TRBV7-2,CASSILAGGPQETQYF
TRBJ2-3,TRBV5-1,CASSYSQTDTQYF
TRBJ2-5,TRBV15,CATSNQLAAPQETQYF
TRBJ1-2,TRBV30,CAWSVQVTGGYTF
TRBJ2-3,TRBV9,CASSASPGLAGADTQYF
TRBJ2-7,TRBV6-5,CASTPGTAYEQYF
TRBJ2-3,TRBV7-6,CASSPTGGTQYF
TRBJ1-5,TRBV7-9,CASSQQGGQPQHF
TRBJ1-2,TRBV6-5,CASSRTEIYGYTF
TRBJ2-1,TRBV25-1,CASSELDGSLSYNEQFF
TRBJ2-7,TRBV7-9,CASGGRDRYEQYF
TRBJ2-7,TRBV6-9,CASWKGYEQYF
TRBJ2-1,TRBV30,CAWRLTSGSSYNEQFF
TRBJ2-3,TRBV7-8,CASSLGQLGGTDTQYF